This passage covers 28 T cell receptor beta chains from one sample sequenced in a study of beta chain features in type 1 diabetes. Investigators reverse transcribed all isolated RNA, so they sequenced expressed TCRB transcripts. Produced via immunoSEQ multiplex PCR; TCRdb's table is partial and in-frame only. The data contain around 340,000 clones, less than 9.5% of them singletons. The sequenced material came from central memory CD4+ T cells from blood. All receptors come from a woman aged 18-29 years in good health.

This rearrangement joins TRBV28 to TRBJ1-1; 9 bases agree with TRBD1. This CDR3 has 17 residues. Unmatched junction bases numbered 6, after V lost 1 base and J lost 0 bases. Germline V gene data show CDR1 as MDHEN and CDR2 as SYDVKM. The CDR3 loop is CASSLFGTGPMNTEAFF. The CDR3 region has the DNA TGTGCCAGCAGTTTATTTGGGACAGGGCCAATGAACACTGAAGCTTTCTTT. The variable domain in full, completed from reference TRBV28 and TRBJ1-1, reads DVKVTQSSRYLVKRTGEKVFLECVQDMDHENMFWYRQDPGLGLRLIYFSYDVKMKEKGDIPEGYSVSREKKERFSLILESASTNQTSMYLCASSLFGTGPMNTEAFFGQGTRLTVV.

This clone was recorded a few times. The gene calls are TRBV2 and TRBJ2-6, with 10 bases aligning to TRBD2. The CDR3 extends over 17 amino acids. Germline V lookup: CDR1 SNHLY, CDR2 FYNNEI. V lost 5 bases to trimming and J lost 1 base; unmatched junction nucleotides: 5. The DNA of the CDR3 is TGTGCCAGCAGTAGCGGGAGGGCCTTGTCTGGGGCCAACGTCCTGACTTTC. Protein product: CASSSGRALSGANVLTF.

This clone was recorded a few times. DNA for the CDR3: TGTGCCAGCAGTTACTCGACTAGCTCCTACAATGAGCAGTTCTTC. This gives the protein CASSYSTSSYNEQFF. The chain combines TRBV6-5 with TRBJ2-1, with a possible D match to TRBD2 (6 bases). V dropped 0 bases and J dropped 0 bases, with 6 bases sitting between them. Germline lookup yields CDR1 MNHEY and CDR2 SVGAGI. The CDR3 spans 15 residues.

The rearrangement links TRBV7-8 to TRBJ2-7; D remains unclear. Trimming stripped 0 bases from V and 3 bases from J, with 9 bases between. Germline lookup yields CDR1 SGHVS and CDR2 FQNEAQ. CDR3 length: 14 amino acids. The CDR3 loop is CASSLAEGNYEQYF. Written as DNA, the CDR3 is TGTGCCAGCAGCTTAGCCGAAGGGAACTACGAGCAGTACTTC.

Ten or more counts support this clone. The rearrangement links TRBV2 to TRBJ1-1, with TRBD1 matching 9 bases. Germline assignment: CDR1 SNHLY and CDR2 FYNNEI. This CDR3 contains 15 residues. J lost 0 bases, V lost 8 bases, and 7 bases had no gene match. The CDR3 reads CASSPQGALNTEAFF. The CDR3 nucleotides read TGTGCCAGCTCCCCACAGGGGGCTTTGAACACTGAAGCTTTCTTT.

This clone was seen a few times. DNA for the CDR3: TGCAGCGCCGAAGTTTGGAACACAGATACGCAGTATTTT. It is translated as CSAEVWNTDTQYF. The rearrangement joins TRBV29-1 to TRBJ2-3; no firm D call. The V end was cut by 7 bases, the J end by 2 bases, with 13 bases between. Per the germline V gene, CDR1 is SQVTM and CDR2 is ANQGSEA. The CDR3 covers 13 residues.

In the case of this clone: This specimen includes other DNA sequences encoding the same CDR3. The chain is built from TRBV11-3 and TRBJ2-5; 7 nucleotides match TRBD1. Germline V gives CDR1 SGHNT, CDR2 YENEEA. Trimming removed 1 base from V and 4 bases from J; junction bases left unmatched: 0. The length of the CDR3 is 13 residues. The CDR3, as DNA: TGTGCCAGCAGCTTAGCAGGGGGAGAGACCCAGTACTTC. Its translation is CASSLAGGETQYF.

This rearrangement joins TRBV9 to TRBJ2-1, with TRBD2 identical over 9 bases. The germline CDR1 and CDR2 sequences are SGDLS and YYNGEE. This CDR3 has 18 amino acids. Losses at the gene ends were 4 bases for V and 5 bases for J; bases not matched to a gene: 16. CDR3 sequence: CASSPSGISGSFDNEQFF. Here the CDR3 DNA reads TGTGCCAGCAGCCCATCCGGTATTAGCGGGAGTTTTGACAATGAGCAGTTCTTC.

This clone was recorded at least ten times. V usage is TRBV28 and J usage is TRBJ1-2; 10 bases match TRBD1. The CDR3 is 18 amino acids. Looked up from germline, CDR1 is MDHEN and CDR2 is SYDVKM. Trimming removed 4 bases from V and 4 bases from J; junction bases left unmatched: 15. CDR3 sequence reads: CASSSPGQGMVTGYGYTF. The CDR3 coding sequence is TGTGCCAGCAGTTCACCGGGACAGGGGATGGTAACTGGCTATGGCTACACCTTC.

The V gene is TRBV7-9, the J gene TRBJ2-5; 9 bases line up with TRBD1. The length of the CDR3 is 16 residues. Trimming at V came to 5 bases and at J to 4 bases, leaving 11 bases not matched to a gene. CDR1 SEHNR and CDR2 FQNEAQ come from the germline V gene (reference sequence). CDR3 nucleotides: TGTGCCAGCAGCCGTCAACCGGGACAGGGAGGAGAGACCCAGTACTTC. This codes for CASSRQPGQGGETQYF.

Details on this clone: Additional DNA sequences in this sample encode the identical CDR3. The CDR3 is CASSGGGGNQPQHF. CDR3 bases: TGTGCCAGCAGTGGAGGGGGGGGCAATCAGCCCCAGCATTTT. This chain connects TRBV2 to TRBJ1-5, with TRBD1 as a possible D gene (6 bases). The CDR3 consists of 14 residues. The germline gives CDR1 SNHLY, CDR2 FYNNEI. Trimming pared 4 bases from V and 2 bases from J, leaving 9 bases between.

This clone was counted between two and nine times. The chain combines TRBV4-2 with TRBJ2-5, with 8 bases that match TRBD2. Germline loops: CDR1 LGHNA, CDR2 YNFKEQ. This CDR3 region has 15 residues. V shed 5 bases, J shed 5 bases, and the junction held 10 bases outside the gene matches. CDR3 coding DNA: TGTGCCAGCAGCAAAGGGACTAGAGCTGGGGAGACCCAGTACTTC. This sequence encodes CASSKGTRAGETQYF.

The chain joins TRBV2 to TRBJ1-1, with D perhaps matching TRBD1 (5 bases). Trimming shortened V by 6 bases and J by 11 bases, and 22 bases separated the two germline ends. This CDR3 is 14 amino acids long. Per germline, CDR1 SNHLY and CDR2 FYNNEI. CDR3 in DNA: TGTGCCAGCAGGCCTGAGACAGTCGGTAAATCGGCTTTCTTT. Its translation is CASRPETVGKSAFF.

The genes are TRBV7-2 and TRBJ2-7; 10 nucleotides agree with TRBD2. V was pared by 6 bases and J by 6 bases, with 8 bases of the junction left unmatched. CDR3 length: 14 amino acids. The V gene's germline CDR1 is SGHTA and CDR2 FQGNSA. CDR3 residues: CASSSLAGVVEQYF. In DNA form, the CDR3 reads TGTGCCAGCAGTTCGCTAGCGGGAGTCGTCGAGCAGTACTTC.

This clone was observed at least ten times. The CDR3, as DNA: TGTGCCAGCAGCACGAGACAGGGTTCGCAAGAGACCCAGTACTTC. Encoded protein: CASSTRQGSQETQYF. The chain joins TRBV7-2 to TRBJ2-5; 7 nucleotides line up with TRBD1. This CDR3 has 15 amino acids. Germline assignment: CDR1 SGHTA and CDR2 FQGNSA. The V gene end was trimmed by 5 bases and the J gene end by 2 bases; junction bases not matched to a gene: 8. Supplemented by reference TRBV7-2 and TRBJ2-5, the full variable domain reads GAGVSQSPSNKVTEKGKDVELRCDPISGHTALYWYRQSLGQGLEFLIYFQGNSAPDKSGLPSDRFSAERTGGSVSTLTIQRTQQEDSAVYLCASSTRQGSQETQYFGPGTRLLVL.

This clone was seen a few times. V gene TRBV1 combines with J gene TRBJ2-7; TRBD2, the table's D call, was not compared with the DNA. TRBV1 counts as a pseudogene. The CDR3 consists of 13 residues. CDR3 loop: CTSSKLASYEQYF. CDR3 nucleotide sequence: TGCACCAGCAGCAAACTAGCTTCCTACGAGCAGTACTTC.

The rearrangement joins TRBV2 to TRBJ1-2; D is ambiguous. The CDR3 has 14 amino acids. Germline V gene data show CDR1 as SNHLY and CDR2 as FYNNEI. Trimming removed 6 bases from V and 3 bases from J, with 14 bases in between. This CDR3 reads CASRGRNIYYGYTF. CDR3 DNA sequence: TGTGCCAGCAGGGGAAGAAACATTTACTATGGCTACACCTTC. The full variable domain, with the rest looked up from reference TRBV2 and TRBJ1-2, is EPEVTQTPSHQVTQMGQEVILRCVPISNHLYFYWYRQILGQKVEFLVSFYNNEISEKSEIFDDQFSVERPDGSNFTLKIRSTKLEDSAMYFCASRGRNIYYGYTFGSGTRLTVV.

The chain links TRBV12-5 to TRBJ1-2; D gene unclear. Germline CDR1 reads LGHNT; CDR2 reads FRNRAP. This CDR3 contains 12 residues. The V end was cut by 3 bases, the J end by 10 bases, with 12 bases between. CDR3: CASGFDLFVYTF. DNA for the CDR3: TGTGCTAGTGGTTTTGACCTCTTCGTCTACACCTTC.

In its sample, this clone was seen a few times. The CDR3, as DNA: TGTGCCAGCAGTTACTCGATATGGCAGGGGGAATACGAGCAGTACTTC. Translating gives CASSYSIWQGEYEQYF. J is TRBJ2-7 and V is TRBV6-5; 7 bases map to TRBD1. Trimming cost V 0 bases and J 4 bases; bases outside gene matches: 9. Germline CDR1 and CDR2: MNHEY and SVGAGI. This CDR3 region has 16 residues.

This clone came up a few times. The chain recombines TRBV18 with TRBJ2-1, with 13 bases fitting TRBD2. Germline V gives CDR1 KGHSH, CDR2 LQKENI. This CDR3 is built from 16 residues. V shed 3 bases and J 7 bases; nucleotides not matched to a gene: 6. The CDR3 sequence is CASSPGLAGVKNEQFF. In nucleotides, the CDR3 is TGTGCCAGCTCACCCGGACTAGCGGGAGTCAAGAATGAGCAGTTCTTC.

This chain joins TRBV10-2 and TRBJ2-2; TRBD2 aligns across 7 bases. The V segment lost 4 bases and the J segment 0 bases; nucleotides outside the gene matches: 5. This CDR3 contains 16 residues. The V gene's germline CDR1 is WSHSY and CDR2 SAAADI. As DNA, the CDR3 is TGCGCCAGCAGTGCCCCGCGGGGGTCGAACACCGGGGAGCTGTTTTTT. Its protein is CASSAPRGSNTGELFF.

This chain uses TRBV4-1 with TRBJ2-3; D gene uncertain. The germline CDR1 and CDR2 sequences are MGHRA and YSYEKL. The CDR3 loop spans 16 amino acids. The V gene lost 4 bases and the J gene lost 1 base, with 15 bases spanning the gap. The chain's CDR3 is CASSPPGGGGTDTQYF. The CDR3 nucleotides read TGCGCCAGCAGCCCGCCAGGTGGTGGCGGCACAGATACGCAGTATTTT.

This clone was picked up a small number of times. The rearrangement uses TRBV5-5 and TRBJ2-2; D tentatively reads TRBD1 or TRBD2 (6 bases each). Germline assignment: CDR1 SGHKS and CDR2 YYEKEE (reference sequence). Trimming left V 4 bases short and J 7 bases short, with 26 bases between. The CDR3 runs to 18 residues. This CDR3 is CASSPKLYQYREDGELFF. The DNA for the CDR3 is TGTGCCAGCAGCCCTAAGTTGTACCAGTACAGGGAGGACGGGGAGCTGTTTTTT.

This chain joins TRBV11-2 and TRBJ2-3; 7 bases agree with TRBD2. Losses at the gene ends were 1 base for V and 0 bases for J; bases not matched to a gene: 4. Germline CDR1 is SGHAT and CDR2 is FQNNGV. This CDR3 comprises 16 residues. CDR3 sequence: CASSLARGGSTDTQYF. In DNA form, the CDR3 reads TGTGCCAGCAGCTTAGCCCGCGGGGGAAGCACAGATACGCAGTATTTT.

This clone was seen more than once but under ten times. V and J are TRBV5-1 and TRBJ1-1; TRBD1 is a possible D gene (6 bases). The V gene's germline CDR1 is SGHRS and CDR2 YFSETQ. This CDR3 comprises 15 residues. Trimming stripped 0 bases from V and 4 bases from J, with 13 bases between. CDR3 loop: CASSLVQGRFTEAFF. In DNA, the CDR3 is TGCGCCAGCAGCTTGGTACAGGGAAGGTTCACTGAAGCTTTCTTT.

The CDR3 loop is CASSSRTANYEQYF. The CDR3 nucleotides are TGCGCCAGCAGCTCGCGGACGGCTAACTACGAGCAGTACTTC. The V and J genes are TRBV5-1 and TRBJ2-7; D is undetermined. There are 14 residues in the CDR3. V lost 3 bases, J lost 3 bases, and 13 bases lay in between. The germline V gene has CDR1 SGHRS and CDR2 YFSETQ.

To note about this clone: This sequence may be a read error, since a much larger clone differs from it by one base. The V and J genes are TRBV7-2 and TRBJ2-3; 15 nucleotides match TRBD2. Germline-derived CDR1 and CDR2 are SGHTA and FQGNSA. CDR3 size: 17 residues. The V and J ends lost 5 bases and 4 bases, in that order; junction bases with no gene match: 7. The CDR3 loop reads CASSPGTSGRRSDTQYF. In DNA, the CDR3 is TGTGCCAGCAGCCCCGGGACTAGCGGGAGGAGGTCAGATACGCAGTATTTT.

The J gene is TRBJ2-6, the V gene TRBV6-1; D perhaps matches TRBD2 (5 bases). V lost 10 bases and J lost 2, with 15 bases in between. Germline V gives CDR1 MNHNS, CDR2 SASEGT. CDR3 size: 15 residues. The CDR3 loop is CAIRGGSTGANVLTF. The CDR3, as DNA: TGTGCCATCAGAGGTGGGAGTACTGGGGCCAACGTCCTGACTTTC.